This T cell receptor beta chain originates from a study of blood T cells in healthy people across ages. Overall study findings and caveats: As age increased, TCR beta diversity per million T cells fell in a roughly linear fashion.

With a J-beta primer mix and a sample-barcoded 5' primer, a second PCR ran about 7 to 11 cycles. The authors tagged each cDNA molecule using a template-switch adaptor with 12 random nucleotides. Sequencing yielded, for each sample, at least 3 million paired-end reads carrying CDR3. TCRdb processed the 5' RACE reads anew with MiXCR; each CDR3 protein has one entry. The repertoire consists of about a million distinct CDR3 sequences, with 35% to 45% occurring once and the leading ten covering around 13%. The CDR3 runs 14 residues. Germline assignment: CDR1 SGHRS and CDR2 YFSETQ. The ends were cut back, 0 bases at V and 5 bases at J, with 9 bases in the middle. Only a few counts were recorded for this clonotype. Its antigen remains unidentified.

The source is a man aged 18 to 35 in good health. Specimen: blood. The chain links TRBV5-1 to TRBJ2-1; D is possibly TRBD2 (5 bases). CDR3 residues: CASSLESGNNEQFF. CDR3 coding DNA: TGCGCCAGCAGCTTGGAGAGCGGTAACAATGAGCAGTTCTTC.